The 25 T cell receptor beta chains below all came from one sample that was sequenced in a study of cytomegalovirus exposure and HLA in healthy donors. PCR involved 60 Vbeta and 13 Jbeta primers. Only in-frame clones appear in the TCRdb table, and some are missing; sequencing was by immunoSEQ multiplex PCR. The sample includes 100,000 to 150,000 clones, 78% seen only once; the top ten take 11%. The sequenced sample was PBMCs. The receptor set was obtained from a man aged 30 to 39 in good health and CMV-seropositive.

The chain couples TRBV4-2 to TRBJ2-3, with 13 bases that match TRBD2. Germline V CDR1 and CDR2: LGHNA, YNFKEQ. Trimming cost V 2 bases and J 4 bases; bases outside gene matches: 9. The CDR3 consists of 18 residues. CDR3 sequence: CASSQNGLAGALADTQYF. The CDR3 DNA reads as TGTGCCAGCAGCCAAAATGGACTAGCGGGAGCCTTGGCAGATACGCAGTATTTT.

The chain couples TRBV12-5 to TRBJ2-1; the match to TRBD2 covers 10 bases. Trimming removed 1 base from V and 5 bases from J; junction bases left unmatched: 2. Per the germline V gene, CDR1 is LGHNT and CDR2 is FRNRAP. The CDR3 has 15 amino acids. The CDR3 here is CASGLATSGNNEQFF. CDR3 sequence (DNA): TGTGCTAGTGGTTTGGCCACTAGCGGGAACAATGAGCAGTTCTTC.

In this sample, this clone turned up a few times. The CDR3 DNA sequence: TGTGCCAGCAGTTTATGGGGGACTCAAAAGGGAGGGGAGCTGTTTTTT. It specifies CASSLWGTQKGGELFF. This chain uses TRBV28 with TRBJ2-2, with D perhaps matching TRBD2 (6 bases). From germline, CDR1 is MDHEN and CDR2 SYDVKM. The CDR3 length is 16 residues. Trimming took 0 bases from V and 8 from J, leaving 16 bases between them.

J is TRBJ2-7 and V is TRBV4-1; 10 nucleotides align to TRBD1. Germline loops: CDR1 MGHRA, CDR2 YSYEKL. CDR3 length: 19 amino acids. Trimming at V came to 2 bases and at J to 3 bases, leaving 16 bases not matched to a gene. CDR3 sequence reads: CASSQLVLKTGGNSYEQYF. CDR3 coding DNA: TGCGCCAGCAGCCAACTCGTCCTAAAGACAGGGGGCAACAGCTACGAGCAGTACTTC.

The chain couples TRBV6-1 to TRBJ2-7, with TRBD2 identical over 12 bases. The CDR3 sequence is 14 residues long. Unmatched junction bases numbered 5, after V lost 7 bases and J lost 4 bases. Germline V gene data show CDR1 as MNHNS and CDR2 as SASEGT. CDR3 sequence reads: CASTRTSGIYEQYF. The CDR3 nucleotides read TGTGCCAGCACCAGGACTAGCGGGATTTACGAGCAGTACTTC.

Written as DNA, the CDR3 is TGTGCCAGCAGTTTCAACAGGGTAGACACTGAAGCTTTCTTT. Encoded protein: CASSFNRVDTEAFF. The gene calls are TRBV27 and TRBJ1-1, with a tentative D call TRBD1 (6 bases). CDR1 and CDR2 from the germline V gene are MNHEY and SMNVEV (reference sequence). V lost 3 bases, J lost 3 bases, and 11 bases lay in between. CDR3 size: 14 residues.

This clone was detected only a few times. V gene TRBV25-1 combines with J gene TRBJ2-1; D is unresolved. V was shortened by 7 bases and J by 6 bases, with 7 bases between the two germline ends. This CDR3 is built from 11 residues. Germline lookup yields CDR1 MGHDK and CDR2 SYGVNS. The CDR3: CASNSLNEQFF. In DNA, the CDR3 is TGTGCCAGCAATAGTCTCAATGAGCAGTTCTTC. The variable domain in full, completed from reference TRBV25-1 and TRBJ2-1, reads EADIYQTPRYLVIGTGKKITLECSQTMGHDKMYWYQQDPGMELHLIHYSYGVNSTEKGDLSSESTVSRIRTEHFPLTLESARPSHTSQYLCASNSLNEQFFGPGTRLTVL.

The genes are TRBV2 and TRBJ2-5; 10 bases are shared with TRBD2. V lost 6 bases to trimming and J lost 5 bases; unmatched junction nucleotides: 6. The CDR3 sequence is 14 residues long. Germline-derived CDR1 and CDR2 are SNHLY and FYNNEI. CDR3 nucleotide sequence: TGTGCCAGCAGAGCGGGAGGGCCTCGGGAGACCCAGTACTTC. It is translated as CASRAGGPRETQYF.

The chain is built from TRBV7-2 and TRBJ1-1, with D possibly matching TRBD1 (6 bases). This CDR3 is built from 15 residues. Germline assignment: CDR1 SGHTA and CDR2 FQGNSA. V was trimmed by 0 bases and J by 0 bases, leaving 8 bases between them. CDR3: CASSLAGGLNTEAFF. CDR3 DNA: TGTGCCAGCAGCTTAGCTGGGGGCTTGAACACTGAAGCTTTCTTT.

This chain uses TRBV5-5 with TRBJ1-2; 8 nucleotides line up with TRBD1. Germline trimming cut 4 bases from V and 7 bases from J; bases unmatched to any gene: 6. Germline CDR1 SGHKS, CDR2 YYEKEE (reference sequence). CDR3 length equals 13 residues. The CDR3 bases are TGTGCCAGCAGCACAGGGGGTACCGGTGGCTACACCTTC. It specifies CASSTGGTGGYTF.

The rearrangement joins TRBV6-5 to TRBJ1-1, with 8 positions matching TRBD1. Germline loops: CDR1 MNHEY, CDR2 SVGAGI. J gave up 5 bases and V 2 bases, and 10 bases lay outside the gene matches. CDR3 length: 16 residues. The CDR3 region is CASSYPGQGTGTEAFF. The CDR3 nucleotides are TGTGCCAGCAGTTACCCCGGACAGGGTACGGGGACTGAAGCTTTCTTT.

This sequence joins TRBV15 and TRBJ1-5, with 8 bases identical to TRBD1. The CDR3 has 18 amino acids. CDR1 is LNHNV, CDR2 YYDKDF, per germline (reference sequence). Trimming at V came to 0 bases and at J to 4 bases, leaving 11 bases not matched to a gene. CDR3: CATSRDRVGTGQNQPQHF. The CDR3, as DNA: TGTGCCACCAGCAGAGATCGGGTTGGGACAGGACAAAATCAGCCCCAGCATTTT. Complete variable domain (other parts from reference TRBV15 and TRBJ1-5): DAMVIQNPRYQVTQFGKPVTLSCSQTLNHNVMYWYQQKSSQAPKLLFHYYDKDFNNEADTPDNFQSRRPNTSFCFLDIRSPGLGDTAMYLCATSRDRVGTGQNQPQHFGDGTRLSIL.

The gene calls are TRBV4-3 and TRBJ1-2; 8 positions agree with TRBD1. The CDR3 sequence is 15 residues long. The germline gives CDR1 LGHNA, CDR2 YSLEER. V shed 4 bases, J shed 2 bases, and the junction held 6 bases outside the gene matches. The CDR3 spells CASSRDRSGNYGYTF. The CDR3 DNA reads TGCGCCAGCAGCCGGGACAGGTCAGGGAACTATGGCTACACCTTC.

This clone occurred a few times. V is TRBV13 and J is TRBJ2-2; D gene unclear. The germline gives CDR1 PRHDT, CDR2 FYEKMQ (reference sequence). The CDR3 is made up of 13 amino acids. Trimming pared 1 base from V and 6 bases from J, leaving 6 bases between. DNA for the CDR3: TGTGCCAGCAGCTTAGAGCTTGCCGGGGAGCTGTTTTTT. Amino acids: CASSLELAGELFF.

In the case of this clone: At one of its ends the junction is not consistent with the germline gene, which may arise from a read error. As DNA, the CDR3 is TGTGCCGGGAGGGACAGGCCCTACGAGCAGTACTTC. Translated: CAGRDRPYEQYF. The V gene is TRBV30, the J gene TRBJ2-7; TRBD1 might be the D (8 bases). The CDR3 is 12 amino acids. In germline, CDR1 is GTSNPN, CDR2 SVGIG (reference sequence).

CDR3 in amino acids: CAWSTGQQETQYF. Here the CDR3 DNA reads TGTGCCTGGAGTACGGGACAGCAAGAGACCCAGTACTTC. The chain recombines TRBV30 with TRBJ2-5, with 7 bases identical to TRBD1. The germline V gene encodes CDR1 GTSNPN and CDR2 SVGIG (reference sequence). CDR3 length equals 13 residues. J lost 2 bases, V lost 2 bases, and 2 bases had no gene match.

There are a few counts of this clone. The V call is TRBV27, the J call TRBJ2-1; TRBD1 aligns across 9 bases. The CDR3 sequence is 16 residues long. The J segment lost 8 bases and the V segment lost 5 bases, leaving 13 bases of the junction unmatched. The germline V gene has CDR1 MNHEY and CDR2 SMNVEV (reference sequence). The CDR3 sequence: CASSTTGGAGVDEQFF. The CDR3 nucleotides read TGTGCCAGCAGTACCACAGGGGGCGCAGGGGTCGATGAGCAGTTCTTC.

The chain recombines TRBV9 with TRBJ1-2, with 10 bases identical to TRBD1. The CDR3 loop spans 16 amino acids. Germline assignment: CDR1 SGDLS and CDR2 YYNGEE. After removal of 3 bases from V and 4 bases from J, the junction contained 9 bases not matched to a gene. CDR3 region: CASSARDRGTRYGYTF. CDR3 sequence (DNA): TGTGCCAGCAGCGCCCGGGACAGGGGCACACGCTATGGCTACACCTTC.

The rearrangement uses TRBV27 and TRBJ1-2, with 9 bases aligning to TRBD1. CDR1 and CDR2 (germline): MNHEY, SMNVEV (reference sequence). The CDR3 loop spans 16 amino acids. V was clipped by 5 bases and J by 8 bases; unmatched bases: 15. In nucleotides, the CDR3 is TGTGCCAGCAGTACCCTGCGTATACAGGGGGCGGGGGGCTACACCTTC. Protein product: CASSTLRIQGAGGYTF.

This sequence joins TRBV27 and TRBJ2-2, with D possibly matching TRBD2 (6 bases). The CDR3 loop spans 13 amino acids. From germline, CDR1 is MNHEY and CDR2 SMNVEV (reference sequence). V was pared by 7 bases and J by 1 base, with 7 bases between. CDR3 nucleotides: TGTGCCAGCAATAGCGGGAACACCGGGGAGCTGTTTTTT. Translated: CASNSGNTGELFF.

This chain connects TRBV6-1 to TRBJ2-3, with 10 positions matching TRBD2. The CDR3 has 14 amino acids. V lost 7 bases, J lost 4 bases, and 5 bases stayed unmatched. Germline V lookup: CDR1 MNHNS, CDR2 SASEGT. CDR3 nucleotide sequence: TGTGCCAGCACCCGAGCGGGAGGGGCAGATACGCAGTATTTT. It yields the protein CASTRAGGADTQYF.

V and J are TRBV5-4 and TRBJ2-7; TRBD2 aligns across 8 bases. Germline loops: CDR1 SGHNT, CDR2 YYREEE (reference sequence). V dropped 3 bases and J dropped 4; count of bases not matched to a gene: 6. CDR3 length: 14 residues. In DNA, the CDR3 is TGTGCCAGCAGCTCCATCCGGGAGGGATACGAGCAGTACTTC. Its translation is CASSSIREGYEQYF.

This chain links TRBV4-1 with TRBJ1-2; no clear D. The CDR3 totals 15 residues. The germline gives CDR1 MGHRA, CDR2 YSYEKL. V gave up 0 bases and J gave up 3 bases, with 11 bases separating them. The CDR3 DNA reads TGCGCCAGCAGCCAAGATGTCGGGATATACTATGGCTACACCTTC. Translation: CASSQDVGIYYGYTF.

The chain employs TRBV9 and TRBJ2-5; a weak D match, TRBD1 (6 bases). V was shortened by 4 bases and J by 5 bases, with 18 bases between the two germline ends. CDR3 length equals 15 residues. Germline V CDR1 and CDR2: SGDLS, YYNGEE. The CDR3 protein is CASSRGWTAAETQYF. CDR3 in DNA: TGTGCCAGCAGCAGGGGGTGGACAGCTGCCGAGACCCAGTACTTC.

This clone has just a few counts. The chain carries TRBV10-3 and TRBJ1-4, with unresolved D. The germline CDR1 and CDR2 sequences are ENHRY and SYGVKD. There are 14 residues in the CDR3. The V end lost 4 bases, the J end lost 4 bases, and 10 bases lay between the germline ends. The CDR3 loop is CAISGGQDNEKLFF. The CDR3, as DNA: TGTGCCATCAGTGGAGGGCAGGATAATGAAAAACTGTTTTTT.